This TCR beta chain was sequenced in a study of blood T cells in healthy people across ages. A sample-barcoded 5' primer and a J-beta primer mix were used in a second PCR of about 7 to 11 cycles. Carrying 12 random nucleotides, a template-switch adaptor labeled each individual cDNA molecule. MiXCR was run by TCRdb on the 5' RACE reads, yielding one entry per CDR3 protein. This table holds about a million distinct CDR3 sequences, roughly 51% found once. V gave up 6 bases and J gave up 3 bases, with 14 bases separating them. The CDR3 is made up of 15 amino acids. Germline V gives CDR1 MGHDK, CDR2 SYGVNS.

The chain couples TRBV25-1 to TRBJ2-2; possibly TRBD1 for D (6 bases). The sequenced material came from blood. This TCR derives from an older woman in good health. The CDR3 bases are TGTGCCAGCAGGGATTCAGGGGTGGACACCGGGGAGCTGTTTTTT. Translating it yields CASRDSGVDTGELFF.